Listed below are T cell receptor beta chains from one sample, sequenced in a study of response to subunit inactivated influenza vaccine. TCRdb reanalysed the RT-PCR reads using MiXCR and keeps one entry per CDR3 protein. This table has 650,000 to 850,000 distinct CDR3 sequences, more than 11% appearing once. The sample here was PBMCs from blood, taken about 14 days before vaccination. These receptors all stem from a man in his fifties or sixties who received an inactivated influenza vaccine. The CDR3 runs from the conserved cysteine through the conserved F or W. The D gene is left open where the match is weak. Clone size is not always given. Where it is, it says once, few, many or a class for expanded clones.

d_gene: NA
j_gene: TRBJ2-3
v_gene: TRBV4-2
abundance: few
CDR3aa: CASSQIQGAGAIRRDTQYF
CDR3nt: TGTGCCAGCAGCCAAATACAGGGCGCGGGGGCCATACGTAGAGATACGCAGTATTTT

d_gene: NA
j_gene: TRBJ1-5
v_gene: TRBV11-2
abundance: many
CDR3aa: CASSIQDSNQPQHF
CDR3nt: TGTGCCAGCAGCATCCAGGATAGCAATCAGCCCCAGCATTTT

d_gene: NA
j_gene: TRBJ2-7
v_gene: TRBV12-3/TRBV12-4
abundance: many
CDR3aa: CASRHGSPRFYEQYF
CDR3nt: TGTGCCAGCCGCCACGGGAGTCCCCGCTTCTACGAGCAGTACTTC

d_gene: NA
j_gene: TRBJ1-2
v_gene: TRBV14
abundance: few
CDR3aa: CASSQELNFYGYTF
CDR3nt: TGTGCCAGCAGCCAAGAATTAAACTTCTATGGCTACACCTTC

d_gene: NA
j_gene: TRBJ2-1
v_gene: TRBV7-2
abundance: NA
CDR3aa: CASRLGGLWFF
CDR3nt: TGTGCCAGCAGATTAGGGGGTCTCTGGTTCTTC

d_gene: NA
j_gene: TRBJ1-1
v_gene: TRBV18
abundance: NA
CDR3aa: CASSGDLNTEAFF
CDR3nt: TGTGCCAGCTCAGGGGACCTGAACACTGAAGCTTTCTTT

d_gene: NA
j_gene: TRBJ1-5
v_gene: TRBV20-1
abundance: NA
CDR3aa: CSARGSRDRNDQPQHF
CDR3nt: TGCAGTGCTAGAGGTTCTAGGGACCGCAACGATCAGCCCCAGCATTTT

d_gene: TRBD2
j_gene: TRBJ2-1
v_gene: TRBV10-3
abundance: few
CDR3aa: CAITGPGGTYNEQFF
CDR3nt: TGTGCCATCACTGGGCCGGGGGGAACCTACAATGAGCAGTTCTTC

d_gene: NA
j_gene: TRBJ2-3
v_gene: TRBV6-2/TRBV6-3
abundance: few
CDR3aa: CASSYSRGSTDTQYF
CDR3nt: TGTGCCAGCAGTTACTCGAGGGGTAGCACAGATACGCAGTATTTT

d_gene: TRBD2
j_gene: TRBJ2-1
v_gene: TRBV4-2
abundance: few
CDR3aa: CASSQETSGAEQFF
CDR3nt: TGTGCCAGCAGCCAAGAAACTAGCGGGGCTGAGCAGTTCTTC